This entry lists 21 T cell receptor beta chains sequenced from one sample in a study of T cells after yellow fever vaccination (dated by TCRdb to the late 2010s). According to the study, the label for this sample's treatment or condition signals: live attenuated yellow fever vaccine strain. Library method: 5' RACE. Sequencer: Illumina HiSeq 2500. The public reads were run again by TCRdb, first through fastp at Q25 and then through MiXCR, and only productive beta chains were kept. Each CDR3 protein gets just one entry, which takes the most common genes and DNA from the rows behind it. The sample profile shows about 630,000 distinct CDR3 sequences; more than 9% of them were found once. More than 12% of the sample is in the top ten clones. Here the sequenced sample was PBMCs, taken on the day of the yellow fever booster vaccination. These receptors originate from a man aged 25 to 40 who received the YFV17D yellow fever vaccine.

This clonotype was picked up a small number of times. V and J are TRBV4-2 and TRBJ2-5, with D tentatively TRBD2 (5 bases). Germline assignment: CDR1 LGHNA and CDR2 YNFKEQ. The CDR3 has 18 amino acids. V lost 0 bases to trimming and J lost 4 bases, with 21 bases between them. CDR3 bases: TGTGCCAGCAGCCAAGACCTCGGAGCCGCAGCGGAGACAGAGACCCAGTACTTC. Translating gives CASSQDLGAAAETETQYF.

In its sample, this clonotype was seen a few times. The chain links TRBV29-1 to TRBJ2-4; D is possibly TRBD1 (6 bases). The CDR3 covers 15 residues. The germline V and J ends were trimmed by 0 bases and 1 base, with 10 bases remaining between them. The germline V gene has CDR1 SQVTM and CDR2 ANQGSEA. DNA of the CDR3: TGCAGCGTTGAAGAATACAGGGCCGCCAAAAACATTCAGTACTTC. It encodes CSVEEYRAAKNIQYF.

This clonotype showed up just a few times. CDR3 residues: CASSSGQGILGYGYTF. In nucleotides, the CDR3 is TGTGCCAGCAGTTCGGGACAGGGAATCCTCGGTTATGGCTACACCTTC. This chain joins TRBV6-2 or TRBV6-3 and TRBJ1-2; 9 bases are a match to TRBD1. The J segment lost 5 bases and the V segment lost 4 bases, leaving 11 bases of the junction unmatched. Germline V lookup: CDR1 MNHEY, CDR2 SVGEGT. This CDR3 comprises 16 residues.

This chain uses TRBV28 with TRBJ1-4, with a possible D match to TRBD1 (5 bases). V was shortened by 7 bases and J by 4 bases, with 10 bases between the two germline ends. Looked up from germline, CDR1 is MDHEN and CDR2 is SYDVKM. The CDR3 extends over 13 amino acids. Here the CDR3 DNA reads TGTGCCAGCATGGGGGTCGTTAATGAAAAACTGTTTTTT. As protein: CASMGVVNEKLFF.

The chain is built from TRBV5-1 and TRBJ2-1; D is undetermined. This CDR3 is built from 12 residues. Germline values: CDR1 SGHRS, CDR2 YFSETQ. V lost 5 bases to trimming and J lost 4 bases, with 7 bases between them. CDR3 DNA: TGCGCCAGCAGGGCGGTGTACAATGAGCAGTTCTTC. This translates into CASRAVYNEQFF.

The genes are TRBV6-5 and TRBJ2-3, with a weak D call TRBD2 (6 bases). The CDR3 totals 18 residues. The V and J ends lost 0 bases and 3 bases respectively, with 19 bases between them. The V gene's germline CDR1 is MNHEY and CDR2 SVGAGI. This CDR3 is CASSYSAPTTEGTDTQYF. CDR3 sequence (DNA): TGTGCCAGCAGTTACTCCGCGCCCACCACGGAGGGGACAGATACGCAGTATTTT.

This clonotype has ten or more counts. The chain employs TRBV7-2 and TRBJ1-5; 9 bases are shared with TRBD1. The CDR3 loop spans 14 amino acids. Germline CDR1 and CDR2: SGHTA and FQGNSA. V trimming: 6 bases; J trimming: 6 bases; junction bases outside the gene matches: 6. This CDR3 reads CASRPGTGTQPQHF. In DNA, the CDR3 is TGTGCCAGCAGACCCGGGACAGGGACTCAGCCCCAGCATTTT.

J is TRBJ2-5 and V is TRBV11-3; TRBD1 agrees at 7 bases. Germline V gives CDR1 SGHNT, CDR2 YENEEA. V shed 6 bases and J 6 bases; nucleotides not matched to a gene: 7. The CDR3 runs to 13 residues. Here the CDR3 reads CASSRTGAKTQYF. In DNA form, the CDR3 reads TGTGCCAGCAGTAGAACAGGGGCAAAGACCCAGTACTTC.

The genes are TRBV5-1 and TRBJ2-1; D is unresolved. V was trimmed by 0 bases and J by 5 bases, leaving 9 bases between them. CDR1 SGHRS and CDR2 YFSETQ come from the germline V gene. The CDR3 extends over 14 amino acids. The CDR3 nucleotides read TGCGCCAGCAGCTTGGGTCAGAGGAACAATGAGCAGTTCTTC. Translating it yields CASSLGQRNNEQFF.

The chain uses TRBV29-1 and TRBJ1-1; D not resolved. The length of the CDR3 is 12 residues. The germline CDR1 and CDR2 sequences are SQVTM and ANQGSEA. V was cut by 2 bases and J by 5 bases, with 9 bases left in between. Written as DNA, the CDR3 is TGCAGCGTTGAATATTTAGGAACTGAAGCTTTCTTT. Encoded protein: CSVEYLGTEAFF.

V usage is TRBV18 and J usage is TRBJ2-4; 7 bases are shared with TRBD1. The CDR3 sequence is 15 residues long. From germline, CDR1 is KGHSH and CDR2 LQKENI. V was clipped by 3 bases and J by 5 bases; unmatched bases: 7. CDR3 residues: CASSPKAGTENIQYF. In DNA, the CDR3 is TGTGCCAGCTCACCGAAGGCCGGGACAGAAAACATTCAGTACTTC.

This clonotype was detected a few times. The chain couples TRBV5-1 to TRBJ2-2; 7 bases match TRBD2. Germline values: CDR1 SGHRS, CDR2 YFSETQ. The ends lost 4 bases at V and 7 bases at J; junction bases unmatched: 10. The CDR3 consists of 15 residues. This CDR3 is CASSKLLANGGELFF. DNA of the CDR3: TGCGCCAGCAGCAAGCTACTAGCGAACGGCGGGGAGCTGTTTTTT.

The table lists this clonotype with a few counts. The chain employs TRBV7-9 and TRBJ1-3; D unresolved. Per the germline V gene, CDR1 is SEHNR and CDR2 is FQNEAQ (reference sequence). CDR3 length equals 14 residues. V was clipped by 5 bases and J by 1 base, with 9 bases between them. Here the CDR3 DNA reads TGTGCCAGCAGCCGCAGCGTTTCTGGAAACACCATATATTTT. This gives the protein CASSRSVSGNTIYF.

This clonotype was counted only a few times. The gene calls are TRBV20-1 and TRBJ1-1; tentatively, D is TRBD1 (6 bases). This CDR3 spans 13 amino acids. Trimming left V 7 bases short and J 1 base short, with 13 bases between. The V gene's germline CDR1 is DFQATT and CDR2 SNEGSKA (reference sequence). This chain's CDR3 is CSGTLQGNTEAFF. The CDR3 DNA reads TGCAGTGGAACTCTACAGGGGAACACTGAAGCTTTCTTT.

The V and J genes are TRBV7-2 and TRBJ1-5; TRBD1 is a possible D gene (5 bases). Germline lookup yields CDR1 SGHTA and CDR2 FQGNSA. Trimming took 1 base from V and 4 from J, leaving 14 bases between them. The CDR3 sequence is 16 residues long. CDR3 nucleotides: TGTGCCAGCAGCTTAGGTGTAGGGGCAGGGAATCAGCCCCAGCATTTT. This codes for CASSLGVGAGNQPQHF.

The chain employs TRBV10-3 and TRBJ2-1; TRBD2 matches 7 bases. Germline V gives CDR1 ENHRY, CDR2 SYGVKD. Trimming took 6 bases from V and 6 from J; bases not matched to a gene: 5. The CDR3 sequence is 13 residues long. CDR3 protein: CAIRGREINEQFF. As DNA, the CDR3 is TGTGCCATCAGGGGGAGGGAGATCAATGAGCAGTTCTTC.

This clonotype occurred a few times. The rearrangement joins TRBV5-6 to TRBJ2-5; D is possibly TRBD2 (5 bases). Trimming removed 4 bases at V and 3 bases at J, with 10 bases between. From germline, CDR1 is SGHDT and CDR2 YYEEEE. The CDR3 length is 13 residues. DNA of the CDR3: TGTGCCAGCAGCCGCCCGGGGAAAGAGACCCAGTACTTC. Residues: CASSRPGKETQYF.

This sequence joins TRBV5-1 and TRBJ2-3; 10 positions match TRBD1. Germline V gene lookup returns CDR1 SGHRS and CDR2 YFSETQ. The CDR3 totals 17 residues. Germline trimming cut 4 bases from V and 4 bases from J; bases unmatched to any gene: 12. CDR3 residues: CASSPTLTGGAADTQYF. The CDR3 nucleotides are TGCGCCAGCAGCCCGACCTTGACAGGGGGCGCCGCAGATACGCAGTATTTT.

The table lists this clonotype with a few counts. The chain is built from TRBV21-1 and TRBJ1-5; no DNA check was done on the table's D call, TRBD1. TRBV21-1 is designated a pseudogene. CDR3 size: 16 residues. The CDR3 DNA follows: TGTGCCAGCAGCAAAGAGGGGGTCCATAGCAATCAGCCCCAGCATTTT. Encoded protein: CASSKEGVHSNQPQHF.

The gene calls are TRBV3-1 and TRBJ1-6; possible D gene TRBD1, 5 bases. Trimming cost V 0 bases and J 4 bases, with 7 bases left between them. CDR3 size: 15 residues. CDR1 LGHDT and CDR2 YNNKEL come from the germline V gene (reference sequence). Here the CDR3 reads CASSQDAGYNSPLHF. The DNA for the CDR3 is TGTGCCAGCAGCCAAGATGCAGGGTATAATTCACCCCTCCACTTT.

J is TRBJ2-5 and V is TRBV24-1; no definite D call. CDR1 is KGHDR, CDR2 SFDVKD, per germline. The CDR3 is made up of 16 amino acids. Trimming pared 5 bases from V and 2 bases from J, leaving 17 bases between. The CDR3 here is CATSGSALGGQETQYF. The CDR3 DNA is TGTGCCACCAGTGGGAGCGCCTTGGGCGGTCAAGAGACCCAGTACTTC.